This is a list of T cell receptor beta chains from one sample in a study of shared clonotypes between healthy human individuals. Assay used: immunoSEQ multiplex PCR; TCRdb lists only in-frame clones, some missing. The sample carries over 750,000 clones, about 97% recorded once. The sample consisted of naive CD8+ T cells sorted from blood. These receptors all come from a man aged 25-45 years in good health. CDR3s include the opening cysteine and the closing phenylalanine or tryptophan. D genes are given only for firm matches. Not every row has a clone size; where given, it reads once, few, many or a size class.

v_call: TRBV27; cdr3_length: 13; d_call: TRBD2; clone_size: NA; j_call: TRBJ2-7; cdr3_aa: CASSAGGPYEQYF; cdr3_nt: TGTGCCAGCTCAGCGGGAGGGCCCTACGAGCAGTACTTC
v_call: TRBV7-7; cdr3_length: 15; d_call: NA; clone_size: once; j_call: TRBJ2-1; cdr3_aa: CASSQVLISFNEQFF; cdr3_nt: TGTGCCAGCAGCCAGGTCCTAATATCGTTCAATGAGCAGTTCTTC
v_call: TRBV4-1; cdr3_length: 17; d_call: TRBD1; clone_size: NA; j_call: TRBJ2-1; cdr3_aa: CASSPFLGQGSYNEQFF; cdr3_nt: TGCGCCAGCAGCCCCTTCCTCGGACAGGGGTCCTACAATGAGCAGTTCTTC
v_call: TRBV10-2; cdr3_length: 14; d_call: TRBD2; clone_size: NA; j_call: TRBJ2-1; cdr3_aa: CASSEVTSGDEQFF; cdr3_nt: TGCGCCAGCAGTGAAGTGACTAGCGGCGATGAGCAGTTCTTC
v_call: TRBV2; cdr3_length: 12; d_call: NA; clone_size: NA; j_call: TRBJ2-7; cdr3_aa: CASIQGTYEQYF; cdr3_nt: TGTGCCAGCATCCAGGGTACCTACGAGCAGTACTTC
v_call: TRBV29-1; cdr3_length: 14; d_call: NA; clone_size: NA; j_call: TRBJ2-5; cdr3_aa: CSVEVRGNTGTQYF; cdr3_nt: TGCAGCGTTGAGGTTCGGGGGAATACTGGGACCCAGTACTTC
v_call: TRBV2; cdr3_length: 16; d_call: TRBD2; clone_size: NA; j_call: TRBJ2-1; cdr3_aa: CASSERGGRALNEQFF; cdr3_nt: TGTGCCAGCAGTGAACGAGGCGGGAGGGCCCTCAATGAGCAGTTCTTC
v_call: TRBV27; cdr3_length: 16; d_call: NA; clone_size: NA; j_call: TRBJ2-2; cdr3_aa: CASRPRGALNTGELFF; cdr3_nt: TGTGCCAGCAGACCCCGGGGGGCCCTGAACACCGGGGAGCTGTTTTTT
v_call: TRBV4-1; cdr3_length: 12; d_call: NA; clone_size: NA; j_call: TRBJ2-1; cdr3_aa: CASSQDSGEQFF; cdr3_nt: TGCGCCAGCAGCCAAGACTCAGGGGAACAGTTCTTC
v_call: TRBV5-1; cdr3_length: 14; d_call: NA; clone_size: NA; j_call: TRBJ2-1; cdr3_aa: CASSPPGTRGEQFF; cdr3_nt: TGCGCCAGCAGCCCCCCCGGGACCAGGGGTGAGCAGTTCTTC
v_call: TRBV21-1; cdr3_length: 18; d_call: NA; clone_size: once; j_call: TRBJ1-4; cdr3_aa: CASSTRHGPLALGEKLFF; cdr3_nt: TGTGCCAGCAGCACGAGACACGGGCCACTCGCCCTTGGCGAAAAACTGTTTTTT
v_call: TRBV7-6; cdr3_length: 15; d_call: NA; clone_size: NA; j_call: TRBJ2-7; cdr3_aa: CASSNTGIGSYEQYF; cdr3_nt: TGTGCCAGCAGCAACACAGGGATTGGTTCCTACGAGCAGTACTTC
v_call: TRBV14; cdr3_length: 15; d_call: NA; clone_size: NA; j_call: TRBJ2-7; cdr3_aa: CASSQEQGVVYEQYF; cdr3_nt: TGTGCCAGCAGCCAAGAACAGGGCGTAGTTTACGAGCAGTACTTC
v_call: TRBV5-7; cdr3_length: 17; d_call: TRBD2; clone_size: NA; j_call: TRBJ2-5; cdr3_aa: CASTLNGLAGLEETQYF; cdr3_nt: TGTGCCAGTACCCTAAACGGACTAGCGGGTTTGGAGGAGACCCAGTACTTC
v_call: TRBV29-1; cdr3_length: 12; d_call: NA; clone_size: NA; j_call: TRBJ2-7; cdr3_aa: CSVVGTEYEQYF; cdr3_nt: TGCAGCGTTGTCGGGACTGAGTACGAGCAGTACTTC
v_call: TRBV4-1; cdr3_length: 17; d_call: NA; clone_size: NA; j_call: TRBJ1-4; cdr3_aa: CASSPSTLQAANEKLFF; cdr3_nt: TGCGCCAGCAGCCCCTCTACTTTGCAGGCAGCTAATGAAAAACTGTTTTTT
v_call: TRBV27; cdr3_length: 14; d_call: TRBD1; clone_size: NA; j_call: TRBJ2-7; cdr3_aa: CASSLGGLGYEQYF; cdr3_nt: TGTGCCAGCAGCCTAGGGGGCCTCGGGTACGAGCAGTACTTC
v_call: TRBV7-9; cdr3_length: 12; d_call: NA; clone_size: NA; j_call: TRBJ2-1; cdr3_aa: CASSSHPNEQFF; cdr3_nt: TGTGCCAGCAGCTCCCATCCTAATGAGCAGTTCTTC
v_call: TRBV5-1; cdr3_length: 15; d_call: TRBD1; clone_size: NA; j_call: TRBJ1-2; cdr3_aa: CASSNRTGAYYGYTF; cdr3_nt: TGCGCCAGCAGCAACCGGACAGGGGCATACTATGGCTACACCTTC
v_call: TRBV15; cdr3_length: 14; d_call: NA; clone_size: NA; j_call: TRBJ2-7; cdr3_aa: CATTPGRWDYEQYF; cdr3_nt: TGTGCCACCACCCCGGGACGGTGGGACTACGAGCAGTACTTC
v_call: TRBV7-2; cdr3_length: 19; d_call: NA; clone_size: NA; j_call: TRBJ2-2; cdr3_aa: CASSLAEALRASNTGELFF; cdr3_nt: TGTGCCAGCAGCTTAGCGGAAGCTTTGCGGGCCTCGAACACCGGGGAGCTGTTTTTT
v_call: TRBV30; cdr3_length: 13; d_call: NA; clone_size: NA; j_call: TRBJ1-2; cdr3_aa: CAWSVLLGDGYTF; cdr3_nt: TGTGCCTGGAGTGTATTGCTAGGGGATGGCTACACCTTC
v_call: TRBV29-1; cdr3_length: 15; d_call: TRBD2; clone_size: once; j_call: TRBJ2-2; cdr3_aa: CSVEALAGVTGELFF; cdr3_nt: TGCAGCGTTGAAGCCCTAGCGGGAGTCACCGGGGAGCTGTTTTTT
v_call: TRBV7-6; cdr3_length: 16; d_call: NA; clone_size: NA; j_call: TRBJ1-1; cdr3_aa: CASSPQPGDLNTEAFF; cdr3_nt: TGTGCCAGCAGCCCGCAACCCGGCGACTTGAACACTGAAGCTTTCTTT
v_call: TRBV28; cdr3_length: 16; d_call: TRBD2; clone_size: NA; j_call: TRBJ2-7; cdr3_aa: CASRVLGTSGSHEQYF; cdr3_nt: TGTGCCAGCAGAGTTTTGGGGACTAGCGGGAGCCACGAGCAGTACTTC
v_call: TRBV28; cdr3_length: 19; d_call: NA; clone_size: once; j_call: TRBJ2-1; cdr3_aa: CASRQLVTGPTPFYNEQFF; cdr3_nt: TGTGCCAGCAGACAACTCGTAACAGGGCCCACCCCCTTTTACAATGAGCAGTTCTTC
v_call: TRBV7-2; cdr3_length: 14; d_call: NA; clone_size: few; j_call: TRBJ2-1; cdr3_aa: CASSLGRWDNEQFF; cdr3_nt: TGTGCCAGCAGCTTAGGGAGGTGGGATAATGAGCAGTTCTTC
v_call: TRBV7-6; cdr3_length: 14; d_call: TRBD2; clone_size: NA; j_call: TRBJ2-1; cdr3_aa: CASSLVAGGNEQFF; cdr3_nt: TGTGCCAGCAGCTTAGTAGCGGGAGGCAATGAGCAGTTCTTC
v_call: TRBV5-6; cdr3_length: 13; d_call: NA; clone_size: NA; j_call: TRBJ2-7; cdr3_aa: CASSFPRGHEQYF; cdr3_nt: TGTGCCAGCAGCTTCCCCAGGGGACACGAGCAGTACTTC
v_call: TRBV7-2; cdr3_length: 14; d_call: NA; clone_size: NA; j_call: TRBJ2-7; cdr3_aa: CASSPGYDAYEQYF; cdr3_nt: TGTGCCAGCAGCCCAGGGTATGACGCCTACGAGCAGTACTTC
v_call: TRBV2; cdr3_length: 12; d_call: NA; clone_size: NA; j_call: TRBJ2-7; cdr3_aa: CAVRNTIYEQYF; cdr3_nt: TGTGCCGTTAGGAACACCATCTACGAGCAGTACTTC
v_call: TRBV7-9; cdr3_length: 19; d_call: TRBD2; clone_size: NA; j_call: TRBJ2-3; cdr3_aa: CASSSREGGRESLTDTQYF; cdr3_nt: TGTGCCAGCAGCTCTCGAGAGGGCGGGCGGGAGTCGTTGACAGATACGCAGTATTTT
v_call: TRBV29-1; cdr3_length: 12; d_call: NA; clone_size: NA; j_call: TRBJ2-2; cdr3_aa: CSVWSRTGELFF; cdr3_nt: TGCAGCGTGTGGAGTAGAACCGGGGAGCTGTTTTTT
v_call: TRBV29-1; cdr3_length: 17; d_call: TRBD2; clone_size: NA; j_call: TRBJ2-1; cdr3_aa: CSVAGLALRPTYNEQFF; cdr3_nt: TGCAGCGTTGCCGGACTAGCGCTCCGTCCAACCTACAATGAGCAGTTCTTC
v_call: TRBV15; cdr3_length: 16; d_call: NA; clone_size: NA; j_call: TRBJ1-5; cdr3_aa: CATSRGTGVSNQPQHF; cdr3_nt: TGTGCCACCAGCAGAGGGACGGGGGTGAGCAATCAGCCCCAGCATTTT
v_call: TRBV5-6; cdr3_length: 18; d_call: TRBD2; clone_size: NA; j_call: TRBJ2-1; cdr3_aa: CASSLSLAGGSLYNEQFF; cdr3_nt: TGTGCCAGCAGCTTGTCCCTAGCGGGAGGGTCTTTATACAATGAGCAGTTCTTC
v_call: TRBV5-6; cdr3_length: 11; d_call: NA; clone_size: NA; j_call: TRBJ2-1; cdr3_aa: CASSLYNEQFF; cdr3_nt: TGTGCCAGCAGCCTGTACAATGAGCAGTTCTTC
v_call: TRBV7-9; cdr3_length: 13; d_call: NA; clone_size: NA; j_call: TRBJ2-7; cdr3_aa: CASRDLQLYEQYF; cdr3_nt: TGTGCCAGCAGGGATTTACAGCTCTACGAGCAGTACTTC
v_call: TRBV6-6; cdr3_length: 15; d_call: NA; clone_size: once; j_call: TRBJ2-7; cdr3_aa: CASSYPPGHSSEQYF; cdr3_nt: TGTGCCAGCAGTTACCCGCCGGGTCACTCATCCGAGCAGTACTTC
v_call: TRBV28; cdr3_length: 12; d_call: NA; clone_size: NA; j_call: TRBJ2-2; cdr3_aa: CASGSGTGELFF; cdr3_nt: TGTGCCAGCGGGTCAGGTACCGGGGAGCTGTTTTTT
v_call: TRBV18; cdr3_length: 14; d_call: TRBD2; clone_size: once; j_call: TRBJ2-1; cdr3_aa: CASRTSGNYNEQFF; cdr3_nt: TGTGCCAGCCGGACTAGCGGGAACTACAATGAGCAGTTCTTC
v_call: TRBV6-4; cdr3_length: 16; d_call: TRBD1; clone_size: NA; j_call: TRBJ1-2; cdr3_aa: CASSSRDREVGYGYTF; cdr3_nt: TGTGCCAGCAGTTCCCGGGACAGGGAAGTAGGGTATGGCTACACCTTC